The 17 T cell receptor beta chains in this list originate from one sample, sequenced in a study of CD4+ T cells in melanoma. TCRdb's copy holds only in-frame clones and misses some; the assay was immunoSEQ multiplex PCR. The repertoire holds tens of thousands of clones, with 55% to 75% as singletons. The material sequenced was tumor tissue. The origin of the receptors is a human donor with melanoma.

In its sample, this clone is medium-sized. In nucleotides, the CDR3 is TGCGCCAGCAGCTTGGGAAGGACTAGCGCCACAGATACGCAGTATTTT. This sequence encodes CASSLGRTSATDTQYF. The chain joins TRBV5-1 to TRBJ2-3; 9 bases fit TRBD2. This CDR3 is built from 16 residues. Trimming removed 0 bases from V and 2 bases from J; junction bases left unmatched: 4. Germline CDR1 and CDR2: SGHRS and YFSETQ.

This clone was counted a few times. V usage is TRBV7-6 and J usage is TRBJ2-3; 8 bases map to TRBD2. There are 17 residues in the CDR3. From germline, CDR1 is SGHVS and CDR2 FNYEAQ. J gave up 1 base and V 6 bases, and 12 bases lay outside the gene matches. The CDR3 loop reads CASSYRGGGGRTDTQYF. CDR3 DNA: TGTGCCAGCAGTTACAGAGGTGGCGGGGGGCGCACAGATACGCAGTATTTT.

The chain is built from TRBV28 and TRBJ1-2; 10 nucleotides match TRBD1. The CDR3 contains 15 residues. Trimming at V came to 3 bases and at J to 3 bases, leaving 4 bases not matched to a gene. From germline, CDR1 is MDHEN and CDR2 SYDVKM. CDR3 sequence reads: CASSFRTGGDYGYTF. In DNA, the CDR3 is TGTGCCAGCAGTTTTCGGACAGGGGGGGACTATGGCTACACCTTC.

For this clone: The sample holds other DNA sequences that translate to the same CDR3. The chain uses TRBV27 and TRBJ1-2; 8 bases match TRBD1. The CDR3 runs 14 residues. The junction had 5 bases not matched to a gene; V was cut back by 4 bases and J by 4 bases. Germline values: CDR1 MNHEY, CDR2 SMNVEV (reference sequence). CDR3 DNA sequence: TGTGCCAGCAGTTACGGACAGGGAAGCTATGGCTACACCTTC. This gives the protein CASSYGQGSYGYTF.

Here the CDR3 DNA reads TGTGCCAGCAGCTTGGGGCAGCTTAATGAAAAACTGTTTTTT. Translation gives CASSLGQLNEKLFF. The gene calls are TRBV7-2 and TRBJ1-4; the D gene is possibly TRBD1 (5 bases). The CDR3 contains 14 residues. V was trimmed by 3 bases and J by 4 bases, leaving 9 bases between them. CDR1 and CDR2 (germline): SGHTA, FQGNSA.

V and J are TRBV11-3 and TRBJ1-3; 8 bases fit TRBD1. This CDR3 has 15 amino acids. Germline loops: CDR1 SGHNT, CDR2 YENEEA. Trimming removed 5 bases from V and 2 bases from J; junction bases left unmatched: 5. CDR3: CASSKTGEAGNTIYF. The CDR3 coding sequence is TGTGCCAGCAGCAAGACAGGGGAGGCTGGAAACACCATATATTTT. The entire variable domain, with the rest obtained from reference TRBV11-3 and TRBJ1-3, is as follows: EAGVVQSPRYKIIEKKQPVAFWCNPISGHNTLYWYLQNLGQGPELLIRYENEEAVDDSQLPKDRFSAERLKGVDSTLKIQPAELGDSAVYLCASSKTGEAGNTIYFGEGSWLTVV.

As regards this clone: Given a much more abundant clone one base away, this may be a read error. The same CDR3 arises from other DNA sequences in this sample as well. The chain is built from TRBV7-6 and TRBJ1-5, with no clear D. The CDR3 is made up of 13 amino acids. The V and J ends lost 3 bases and 5 bases respectively, with 8 bases between them. In germline, CDR1 is SGHVS, CDR2 FNYEAQ. For the CDR3, the DNA is TGTGCCAGCAGCTTGCGGGCGGATCAGCCCCAGCATTTT. The encoded protein is CASSLRADQPQHF.

Concerning this clone: The junction departs from the called germline gene at one end, perhaps through a read error. The V and J genes are TRBV5-5 and TRBJ1-6; 7 positions match TRBD1. The CDR3 is 14 residues long. The germline CDR1 and CDR2 sequences are SGHKS and YYEKEE (reference sequence). The chain's CDR3 is CAGSFDRENSPLHF. CDR3 bases: TGTGCCGGCAGCTTTGACAGGGAGAATTCACCCCTCCACTTT.

V usage is TRBV15 and J usage is TRBJ2-7, with 8 bases fitting TRBD1. Germline V lookup: CDR1 LNHNV, CDR2 YYDKDF (reference sequence). This CDR3 is built from 13 residues. J gave up 5 bases and V 4 bases, and 4 bases lay outside the gene matches. The CDR3 sequence: CATSIQGAHEQYF. The CDR3, as DNA: TGTGCCACCAGCATCCAGGGGGCTCACGAGCAGTACTTC.

The gene calls are TRBV18 and TRBJ2-5, with D hard to call. Germline V CDR1 and CDR2: KGHSH, LQKENI. Trimming removed 3 bases from V and 2 bases from J, with 4 bases in between. This CDR3 has 12 residues. The CDR3 nucleotides are TGTGCCAGCTCACCGGAACAAGAGACCCAGTACTTC. Its protein product is CASSPEQETQYF. Looking up the rest from reference TRBV18 and TRBJ2-5 gives the full variable domain: NAGVMQNPRHLVRRRGQEARLRCSPMKGHSHVYWYRQLPEEGLKFMVYLQKENIIDESGMPKERFSAEFPKEGPSILRIQQVVRGDSAAYFCASSPEQETQYFGPGTRLLVL.

In this sample, this clone turned up once. The chain links TRBV5-1 to TRBJ1-2, with 7 bases matching TRBD1. Germline CDR1 and CDR2: SGHRS and YFSETQ. The trim removed 10 bases at V and 4 bases at J, leaving 4 bases unmatched. The CDR3 is 11 residues long. CDR3 protein: CARQGGYGYTF. The CDR3, as DNA: TGCGCCCGACAGGGCGGCTATGGCTACACCTTC.

The J gene is TRBJ2-1, the V gene TRBV5-6; D gene uncertain. Trimming cost V 2 bases and J 5 bases, with 17 bases left between them. Germline V lookup: CDR1 SGHDT, CDR2 YYEEEE. CDR3 length: 16 amino acids. This CDR3 is CASSLRRLASNNEQFF. CDR3 bases: TGTGCCAGCAGCTTAAGGAGACTGGCTAGTAACAATGAGCAGTTCTTC. The variable domain in full, with the rest retrieved from reference TRBV5-6 and TRBJ2-1, is DAGVTQSPTHLIKTRGQQVTLRCSPKSGHDTVSWYQQALGQGPQFIFQYYEEEERQRGNFPDRFSGHQFPNYSSELNVNALLLGDSALYLCASSLRRLASNNEQFFGPGTRLTVL.

This clone has only one observation. The rearrangement uses TRBV7-2 and TRBJ2-4, with a weak D call TRBD1 (6 bases). V gave up 2 bases and J gave up 9 bases, with 14 bases separating them. Germline values: CDR1 SGHTA, CDR2 FQGNSA. This CDR3 has 14 amino acids. CDR3 coding DNA: TGTGCCAGCAGCTTATCCGGCCAGGGGAGCATTCAGTACTTC. Encoded protein: CASSLSGQGSIQYF.

CDR3 DNA sequence: TGTGCCAGCTCACCTGACGGACAGGGGAGAGGCTACACCTTC. This codes for CASSPDGQGRGYTF. V usage is TRBV18 and J usage is TRBJ1-2; TRBD1 matches at 9 bases. Trimming took 3 bases from V and 8 from J; bases not matched to a gene: 7. The CDR3 is 14 residues long. Germline CDR1 and CDR2: KGHSH and LQKENI.

This chain joins TRBV27 and TRBJ1-2; D perhaps matches TRBD1 (6 bases). The V and J ends lost 6 bases and 5 bases respectively, with 16 bases between them. The CDR3 extends over 14 amino acids. Looked up from germline, CDR1 is MNHEY and CDR2 is SMNVEV (reference sequence). CDR3 in DNA: TGTGCCAGCAGGGCGGGACACCCCACTTATGGCTACACCTTC. This sequence encodes CASRAGHPTYGYTF.

The rearrangement joins TRBV28 to TRBJ2-1; 7 bases match TRBD1. V was pared by 8 bases and J by 1 base, with 2 bases of the junction left unmatched. The CDR3 length is 13 residues. CDR1 is MDHEN and CDR2 is SYDVKM in the germline V gene. The CDR3 DNA is TGTGCCAGCTTGACAGGGTCCTACAATGAGCAGTTCTTC. It translates to CASLTGSYNEQFF.

This chain joins TRBV5-4 and TRBJ2-5; D is uncertain. Germline V CDR1 and CDR2: SGHNT, YYREEE (reference sequence). The CDR3 loop spans 13 amino acids. V lost 0 bases, J lost 3 bases, and 6 bases lay in between. The CDR3 DNA reads as TGTGCCAGCAGCTTGGACCTGGAAGAGACCCAGTACTTC. Translating it yields CASSLDLEETQYF.